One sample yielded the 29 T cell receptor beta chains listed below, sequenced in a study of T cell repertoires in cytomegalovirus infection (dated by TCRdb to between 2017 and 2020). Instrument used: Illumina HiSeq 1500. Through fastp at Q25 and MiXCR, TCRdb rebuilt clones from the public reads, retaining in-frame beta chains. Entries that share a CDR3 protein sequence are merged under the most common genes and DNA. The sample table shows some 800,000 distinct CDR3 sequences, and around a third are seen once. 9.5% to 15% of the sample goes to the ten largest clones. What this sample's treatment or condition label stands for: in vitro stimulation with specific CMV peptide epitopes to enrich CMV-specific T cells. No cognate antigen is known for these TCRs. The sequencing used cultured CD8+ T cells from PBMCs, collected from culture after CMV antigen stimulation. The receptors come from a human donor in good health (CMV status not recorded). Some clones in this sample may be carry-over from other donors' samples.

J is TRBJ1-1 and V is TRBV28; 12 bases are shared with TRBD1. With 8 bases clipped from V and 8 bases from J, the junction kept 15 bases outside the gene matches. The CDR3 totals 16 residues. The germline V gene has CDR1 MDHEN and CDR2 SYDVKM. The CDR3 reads CASGGGQGARYGEAFF. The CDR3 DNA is TGTGCCAGCGGGGGGGGACAGGGGGCCCGGTATGGCGAAGCTTTCTTT.

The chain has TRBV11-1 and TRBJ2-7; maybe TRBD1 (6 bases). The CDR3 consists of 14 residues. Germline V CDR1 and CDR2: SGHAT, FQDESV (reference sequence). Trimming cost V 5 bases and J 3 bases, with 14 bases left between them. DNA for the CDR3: TGTGCCAGCAGCCGGGACAACAACTACTACGAGCAGTACTTC. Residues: CASSRDNNYYEQYF.

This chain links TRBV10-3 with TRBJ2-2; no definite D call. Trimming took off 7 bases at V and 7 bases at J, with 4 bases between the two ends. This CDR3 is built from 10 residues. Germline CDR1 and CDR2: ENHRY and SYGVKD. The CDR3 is CAIKVGELFF. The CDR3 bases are TGTGCCATCAAAGTCGGGGAGCTGTTTTTT.

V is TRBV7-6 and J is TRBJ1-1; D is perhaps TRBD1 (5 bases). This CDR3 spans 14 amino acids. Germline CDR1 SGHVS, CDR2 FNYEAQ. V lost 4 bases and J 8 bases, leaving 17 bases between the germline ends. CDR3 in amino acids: CASSSPSGDPEAFF. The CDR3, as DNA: TGTGCCAGCAGCTCCCCCTCGGGGGACCCCGAAGCTTTCTTT.

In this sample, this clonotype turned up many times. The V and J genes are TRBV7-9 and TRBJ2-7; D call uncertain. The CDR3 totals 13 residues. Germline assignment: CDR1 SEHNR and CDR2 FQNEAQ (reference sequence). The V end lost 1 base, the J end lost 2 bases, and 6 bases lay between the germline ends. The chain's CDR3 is CASSLELTYEQYF. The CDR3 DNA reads TGTGCCAGCAGCTTAGAACTGACCTACGAGCAGTACTTC.

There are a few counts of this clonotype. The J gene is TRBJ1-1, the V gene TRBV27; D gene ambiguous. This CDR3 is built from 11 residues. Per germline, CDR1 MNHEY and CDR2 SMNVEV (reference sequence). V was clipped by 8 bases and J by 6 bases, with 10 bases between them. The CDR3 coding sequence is TGTGCCAGCTCGGAAGGCGCTGAAGCTTTCTTT. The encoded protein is CASSEGAEAFF.

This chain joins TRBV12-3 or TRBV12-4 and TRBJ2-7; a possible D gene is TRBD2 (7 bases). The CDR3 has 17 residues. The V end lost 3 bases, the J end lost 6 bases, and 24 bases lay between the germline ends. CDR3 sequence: CASSLTAWGGPDGEQYF. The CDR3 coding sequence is TGTGCCAGCAGTTTGACCGCCTGGGGGGGGCCGGACGGCGAGCAGTACTTC.

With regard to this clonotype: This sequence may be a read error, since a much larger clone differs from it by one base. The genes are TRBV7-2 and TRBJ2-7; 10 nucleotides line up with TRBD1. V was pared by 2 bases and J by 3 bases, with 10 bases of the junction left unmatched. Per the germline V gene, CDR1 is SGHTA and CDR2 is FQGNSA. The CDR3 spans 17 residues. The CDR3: CASSLQWGTGVFYEQYF. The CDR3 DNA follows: TGTGCCAGCAGCTTACAATGGGGGACAGGGGTTTTCTACGAGCAGTACTTC.

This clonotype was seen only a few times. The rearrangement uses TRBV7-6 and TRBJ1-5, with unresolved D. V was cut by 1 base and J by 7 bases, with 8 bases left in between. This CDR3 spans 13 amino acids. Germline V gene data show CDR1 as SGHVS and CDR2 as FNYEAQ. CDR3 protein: CASSLGMGQPQHF. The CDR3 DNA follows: TGTGCCAGCAGCTTAGGGATGGGACAGCCCCAGCATTTT.

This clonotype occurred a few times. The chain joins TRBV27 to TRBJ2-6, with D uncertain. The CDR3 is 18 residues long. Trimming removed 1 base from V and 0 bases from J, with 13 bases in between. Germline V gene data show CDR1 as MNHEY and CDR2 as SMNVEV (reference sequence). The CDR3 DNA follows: TGTGCCAGCAGTTTATGGTCAGGTCTCCTCTCTGGGGCCAACGTCCTGACTTTC. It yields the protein CASSLWSGLLSGANVLTF. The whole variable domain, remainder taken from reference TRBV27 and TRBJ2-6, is EAQVTQNPRYLITVTGKKLTVTCSQNMNHEYMSWYRQDPGLGLRQIYYSMNVEVTDKGDVPEGYKVSRKEKRNFPLILESPSPNQTSLYFCASSLWSGLLSGANVLTFGAGSRLTVL.

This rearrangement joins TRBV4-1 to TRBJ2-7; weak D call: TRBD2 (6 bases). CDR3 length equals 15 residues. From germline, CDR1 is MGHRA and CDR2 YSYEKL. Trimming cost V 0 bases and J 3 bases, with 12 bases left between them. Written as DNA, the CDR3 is TGCGCCAGCAGCCAAGATACCGGGACTGTCTACGAGCAGTACTTC. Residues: CASSQDTGTVYEQYF.

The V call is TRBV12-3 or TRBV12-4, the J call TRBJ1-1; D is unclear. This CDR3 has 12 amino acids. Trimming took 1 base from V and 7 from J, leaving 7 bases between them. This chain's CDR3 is CASSLEALEAFF. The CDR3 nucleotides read TGTGCCAGCAGTTTAGAGGCTCTTGAAGCTTTCTTT.

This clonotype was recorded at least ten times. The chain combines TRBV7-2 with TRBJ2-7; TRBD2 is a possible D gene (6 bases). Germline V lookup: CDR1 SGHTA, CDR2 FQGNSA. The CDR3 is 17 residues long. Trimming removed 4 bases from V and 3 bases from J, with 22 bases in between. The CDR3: CASSSPPGGKGYYEQYF. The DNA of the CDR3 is TGTGCCAGCAGCTCGCCACCAGGAGGGAAGGGGTACTACGAGCAGTACTTC. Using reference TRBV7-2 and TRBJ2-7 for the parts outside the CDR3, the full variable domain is GAGVSQSPSNKVTEKGKDVELRCDPISGHTALYWYRQSLGQGLEFLIYFQGNSAPDKSGLPSDRFSAERTGGSVSTLTIQRTQQEDSAVYLCASSSPPGGKGYYEQYFGPGTRLTVT.

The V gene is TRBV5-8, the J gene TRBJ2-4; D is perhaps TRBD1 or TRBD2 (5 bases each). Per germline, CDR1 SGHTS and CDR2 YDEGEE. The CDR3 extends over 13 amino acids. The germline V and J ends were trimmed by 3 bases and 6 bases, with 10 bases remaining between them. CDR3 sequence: CASSSPGRNIQYF. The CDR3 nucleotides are TGTGCCAGCAGCTCCCCAGGGAGAAACATTCAGTACTTC.

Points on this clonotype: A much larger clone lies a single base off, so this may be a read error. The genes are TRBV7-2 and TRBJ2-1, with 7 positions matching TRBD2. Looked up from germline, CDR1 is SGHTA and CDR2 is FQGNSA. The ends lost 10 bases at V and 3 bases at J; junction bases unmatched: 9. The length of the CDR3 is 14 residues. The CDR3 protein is CATALAVYYNEQFF. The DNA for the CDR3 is TGTGCCACGGCCCTAGCGGTCTACTACAATGAGCAGTTCTTC.

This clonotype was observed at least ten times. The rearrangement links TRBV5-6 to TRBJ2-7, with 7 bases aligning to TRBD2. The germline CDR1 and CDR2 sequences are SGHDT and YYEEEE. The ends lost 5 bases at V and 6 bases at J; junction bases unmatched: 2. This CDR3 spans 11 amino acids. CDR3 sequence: CASSWGGEQYF. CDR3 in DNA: TGTGCCAGCAGTTGGGGGGGCGAGCAGTACTTC.

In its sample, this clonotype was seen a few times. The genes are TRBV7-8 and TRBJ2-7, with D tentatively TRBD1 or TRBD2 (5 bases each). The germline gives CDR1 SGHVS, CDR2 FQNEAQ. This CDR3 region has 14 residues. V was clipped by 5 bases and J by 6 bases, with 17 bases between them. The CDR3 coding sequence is TGTGCCAGCAGCCCATCCGGGACCACCCGCGAGCAGTACTTC. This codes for CASSPSGTTREQYF.

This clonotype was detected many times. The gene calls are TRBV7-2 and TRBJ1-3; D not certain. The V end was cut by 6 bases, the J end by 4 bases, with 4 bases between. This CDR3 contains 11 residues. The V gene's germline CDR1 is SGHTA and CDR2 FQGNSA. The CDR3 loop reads CASRLGNTIYF. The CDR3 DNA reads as TGTGCCAGCAGATTGGGAAACACCATATATTTT.

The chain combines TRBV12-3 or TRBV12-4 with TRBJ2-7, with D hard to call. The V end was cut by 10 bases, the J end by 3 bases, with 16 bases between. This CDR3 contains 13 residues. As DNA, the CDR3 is TGTGCCACCTCTCCATCCTCTTACTACGAGCAGTACTTC. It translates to CATSPSSYYEQYF.

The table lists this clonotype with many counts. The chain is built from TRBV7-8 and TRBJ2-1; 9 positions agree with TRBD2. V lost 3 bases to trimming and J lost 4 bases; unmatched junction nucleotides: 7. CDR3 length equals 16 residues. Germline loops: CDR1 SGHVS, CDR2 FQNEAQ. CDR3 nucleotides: TGTGCCAGCAGCTTGATTGGGACTAGCAGTTACAATGAGCAGTTCTTC. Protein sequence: CASSLIGTSSYNEQFF.

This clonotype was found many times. CDR3 residues: CASSLDPGQGLNQPQHF. The CDR3 DNA sequence: TGTGCCAGCAGCTTAGATCCAGGACAGGGACTTAATCAGCCCCAGCATTTT. The genes are TRBV7-8 and TRBJ1-5; 8 nucleotides align to TRBD1. Germline loops: CDR1 SGHVS, CDR2 FQNEAQ. Trimming removed 1 base from V and 4 bases from J; junction bases left unmatched: 9. The CDR3 length is 17 residues.

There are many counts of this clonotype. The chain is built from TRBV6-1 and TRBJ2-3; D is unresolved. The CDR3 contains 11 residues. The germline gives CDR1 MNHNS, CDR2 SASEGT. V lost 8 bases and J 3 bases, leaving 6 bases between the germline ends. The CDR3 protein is CASRLTDTQYF. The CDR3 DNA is TGTGCCAGCCGGTTGACAGATACGCAGTATTTT.

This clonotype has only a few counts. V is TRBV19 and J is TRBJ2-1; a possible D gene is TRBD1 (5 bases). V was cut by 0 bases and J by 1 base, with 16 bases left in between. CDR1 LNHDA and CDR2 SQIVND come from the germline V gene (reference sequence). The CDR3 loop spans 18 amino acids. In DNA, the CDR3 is TGTGCCAGTAGTATAGATCCTCTTAGGGGATGGTCCTACAATGAGCAGTTCTTC. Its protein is CASSIDPLRGWSYNEQFF.

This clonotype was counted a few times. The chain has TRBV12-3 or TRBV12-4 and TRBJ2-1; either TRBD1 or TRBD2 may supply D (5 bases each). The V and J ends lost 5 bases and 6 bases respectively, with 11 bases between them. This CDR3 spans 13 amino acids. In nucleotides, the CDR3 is TGTGCCAGCAGTCCGGGACCTGTCAATGAGCAGTTCTTC. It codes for CASSPGPVNEQFF.

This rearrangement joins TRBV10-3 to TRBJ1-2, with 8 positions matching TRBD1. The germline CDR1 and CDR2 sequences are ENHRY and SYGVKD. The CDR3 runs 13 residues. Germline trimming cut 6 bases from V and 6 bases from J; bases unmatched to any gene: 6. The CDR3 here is CAIRVQGDNGYTF. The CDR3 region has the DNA TGTGCCATCAGGGTACAGGGGGACAATGGCTACACCTTC.

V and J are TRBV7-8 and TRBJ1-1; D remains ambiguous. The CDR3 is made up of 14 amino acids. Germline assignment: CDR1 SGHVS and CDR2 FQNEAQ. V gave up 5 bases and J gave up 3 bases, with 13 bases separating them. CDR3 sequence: CASSPTGEDTEAFF. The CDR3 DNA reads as TGTGCCAGCAGCCCCACCGGGGAGGACACTGAAGCTTTCTTT.

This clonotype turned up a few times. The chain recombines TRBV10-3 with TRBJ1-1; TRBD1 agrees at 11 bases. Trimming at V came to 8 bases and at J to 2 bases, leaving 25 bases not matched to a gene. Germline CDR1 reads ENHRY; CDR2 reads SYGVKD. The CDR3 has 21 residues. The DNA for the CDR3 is TGTGCCATCCGCCCACGGACAGGGGGCTTTACAGGGCCCTATGGAAACACTGAAGCTTTCTTT. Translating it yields CAIRPRTGGFTGPYGNTEAFF.

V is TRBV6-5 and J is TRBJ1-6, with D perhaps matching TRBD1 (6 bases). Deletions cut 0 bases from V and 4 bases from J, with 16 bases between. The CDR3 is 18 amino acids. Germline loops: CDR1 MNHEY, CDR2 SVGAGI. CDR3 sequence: CASSYSKGGRFYNSPLHF. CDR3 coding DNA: TGTGCCAGCAGTTACTCGAAGGGGGGGCGATTTTATAATTCACCCCTCCACTTT.

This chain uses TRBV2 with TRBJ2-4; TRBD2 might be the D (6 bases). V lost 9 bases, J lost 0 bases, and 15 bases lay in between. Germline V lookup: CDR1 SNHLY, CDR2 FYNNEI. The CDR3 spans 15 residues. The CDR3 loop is CASGNRGLAKNIQYF. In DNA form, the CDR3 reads TGTGCCAGTGGCAACCGGGGACTAGCCAAAAACATTCAGTACTTC.